The text below deals with one T cell receptor beta chain. Its antigen is not identified. The ends were cut back, 0 bases at V and 3 bases at J, with 17 bases in the middle. Germline values: CDR1 SGHDN, CDR2 FVKESK. The length of the CDR3 is 18 residues. This record belongs to a study of cytomegalovirus exposure and HLA in healthy donors. Study overall: Earlier results showed 90 million to 120 million unique TCR beta sequences derived from around 170 million T cells. Findings and limits, study-wide: In a later analysis, several top co-occurrence clusters appeared linked to parvovirus B19, influenza, CMV and Epstein-Barr virus. Later analysis showed most CMV-associated TCR beta chains appearing HLA-restricted. The study listed about 150 cytomegalovirus-associated TCR beta chains.

PCR amplification relied on 60 Vbeta primers (plus 13 Jbeta primers). TCRdb's copy holds only in-frame clones and misses some; the assay was immunoSEQ multiplex PCR. The sample carries some 130,000 clones, around 80% recorded once. Material for sequencing was PBMCs. This sequence was found in a female donor in good health and CMV-seronegative. This chain links TRBV14 with TRBJ1-4; a possible D gene is TRBD1 (5 bases). The CDR3 nucleotides are TGTGCCAGCAGCCAAGATACCTTCCAGGGCAGATCTAATGAAAAACTGTTTTTT. Its translation is CASSQDTFQGRSNEKLFF.